This TCR beta chain appears in the sequencing data of a study of T cell responses to AZD1222 COVID-19 vaccine. Study-wide results and caveats: The donors showed a predominance of white British ancestry and of females, with possible underestimation of clonal diversity. Nearly half of spike-specific TCRs reportedly target variant regions that are unmutated in the B.1.351 and B.1.1.7 variants. Just a handful of AZD1222 recipients tested seropositive at baseline. Repertoire samples came only from after the peak T cell response.

Here immunoSEQ multiplex PCR was the method, and the copy in TCRdb shows in-frame clones only, minus some. The data contain 150,000 or so clones, roughly 90% of them singletons. CDR3 size: 15 residues. The ends lost 4 bases at V and 4 bases at J; junction bases unmatched: 11. Germline V gene sequence: CDR1 SGHRS, CDR2 YFSETQ. This clone was found once. As yet, its antigen is unknown. Specimen: peripheral blood, collected on day 0 of AZD1222 vaccination. V is TRBV5-1 and J is TRBJ2-7, with 7 bases identical to TRBD1. The sequence was collected from an adult in good health. The chain's CDR3 is CASSLYGTAYYEQYF. The CDR3 DNA sequence: TGCGCCAGCAGCCTCTACGGGACAGCTTATTACGAGCAGTACTTC.